What follows are 18 T cell receptor beta chains derived from one specimen sequenced in a study of immune heterogeneity within non-small cell lung tumors. Multiplex PCR with 32 V and 13 J primers amplified TCR beta CDR3. TCRdb re-derived calls from the multiplex PCR reads in MiXCR, one entry per CDR3 protein. The sample carries around 29,000 distinct CDR3 sequences, 28% recorded once. As template, the study used bulk tumor genomic DNA at 550 to 700 ng per sample. Several biopsies were collected from each primary tumor during surgery. They were spaced as far apart as possible within the tumor mass. Surgery that was curative in intent was performed on patients with untreated, newly diagnosed non-small cell lung cancer. Sequencing used lung tumor tissue. The receptors shown here come from a man aged 35-49 years with non-small cell lung cancer.

This clonotype was observed a few times. For the CDR3, the DNA is TGTGCCAGTAGTCGGGACAGCAAGTACACTGAAGCTTTCTTT. Its translation is CASSRDSKYTEAFF. The gene calls are TRBV19 and TRBJ1-1, with TRBD1 matching 7 bases. The germline CDR1 and CDR2 sequences are LNHDA and SQIVND (reference sequence). The CDR3 contains 14 residues. Trimming cost V 5 bases and J 3 bases; bases outside gene matches: 6.

This clonotype was observed a handful of times. The chain uses TRBV10-3 and TRBJ2-2; the D gene is possibly TRBD1 (6 bases). Trimming left V 6 bases short and J 7 bases short, with 15 bases between. This CDR3 has 14 amino acids. Germline V gives CDR1 ENHRY, CDR2 SYGVKD. This CDR3 is CAIRSGTLGGELFF. The CDR3 region has the DNA TGTGCCATCAGGTCCGGGACACTGGGCGGGGAGCTGTTTTTT.

This clonotype was found a few times. The genes are TRBV28 and TRBJ1-5; TRBD1 agrees at 8 bases. Germline CDR1 is MDHEN and CDR2 is SYDVKM. The CDR3 has 15 amino acids. V trimming: 4 bases; J trimming: 7 bases; junction bases outside the gene matches: 9. Written as DNA, the CDR3 is TGTGCCAGCAGTTCCCTACAGGGGGGCAGACAGCCCCAGCATTTT. Residues: CASSSLQGGRQPQHF.

Worth noting for this clonotype: One base away lies a much larger clone, so this may be a sequencing read error. The rearrangement joins TRBV7-8 to TRBJ2-1; 10 bases line up with TRBD2. CDR3 size: 13 residues. CDR1 is SGHVS and CDR2 is FQNEAQ in the germline V gene. Germline trimming cut 1 base from V and 14 bases from J; bases unmatched to any gene: 5. The CDR3 loop reads CASSLGTSGKKFF. CDR3 nucleotide sequence: TGTGCCAGCAGCTTAGGGACTAGCGGAAAGAAGTTCTTC.

Regarding this clonotype: This may arise from a read error, as a much more abundant clone is one base away. This chain's CDR3 is CASSPRGESSTDTQYF. CDR3 coding DNA: TGCGCCAGCAGCCCCCGAGGGGAAAGTAGCACAGATACGCAGTATTTT. V is TRBV5-1 and J is TRBJ2-3, with D perhaps given as TRBD1 or TRBD2 (5 bases each). The CDR3 extends over 16 amino acids. In germline, CDR1 is SGHRS, CDR2 YFSETQ. V shed 4 bases and J shed 0 bases, with 15 bases lying between them.

This clonotype has a count of ten or more. The chain uses TRBV6-1 and TRBJ2-7; D may be TRBD2 (7 bases). In germline, CDR1 is MNHNS, CDR2 SASEGT. V lost 8 bases to trimming and J lost 2 bases, with 16 bases between them. The CDR3 has 14 residues. This chain's CDR3 is CASAQGGRAYEQYF. The CDR3 nucleotides are TGTGCCAGCGCCCAAGGGGGGAGGGCCTACGAGCAGTACTTC.

Points on this clonotype: An end of the junction differs from the germline gene, which may be a read error. This chain links TRBV6-2 or TRBV6-3 with TRBJ2-7, with 8 bases matching TRBD1. CDR3 size: 14 residues. The V gene's germline CDR1 is MNHEY and CDR2 SVGEGT. The CDR3 nucleotides are TGTGCCAGCAGTTTGACAGGGGCCCTCTACGACCAGTACTTC. Residues: CASSLTGALYDQYF.

This clonotype was found a few times. V usage is TRBV10-3 and J usage is TRBJ2-7; D is uncertain. In germline, CDR1 is ENHRY, CDR2 SYGVKD. This CDR3 contains 15 residues. Trimming removed 10 bases from V and 4 bases from J, with 23 bases in between. The CDR3 spells CATTRNTNPPYEQYF. As DNA, the CDR3 is TGTGCCACCACGAGAAACACTAACCCCCCTTACGAGCAGTACTTC.

This clonotype was counted ten times or more. This chain uses TRBV20-1 with TRBJ2-7, with 8 bases lining up with TRBD2. Germline trimming cut 0 bases from V and 4 bases from J; bases unmatched to any gene: 8. CDR1 DFQATT and CDR2 SNEGSKA come from the germline V gene (reference sequence). The CDR3 spans 15 residues. The CDR3 DNA is TGCAGTGCTAGAGATTCAAGCGGGAGTCAGTACGAGCAGTACTTC. Its protein product is CSARDSSGSQYEQYF.

This clonotype showed up just a few times. The chain recombines TRBV5-5 with TRBJ2-7; TRBD2 aligns across 16 bases. CDR3 length: 17 residues. Germline assignment: CDR1 SGHKS and CDR2 YYEKEE (reference sequence). Trimming removed 4 bases from V and 4 bases from J; junction bases left unmatched: 8. The CDR3 loop is CASSRSGTSGGVYEQYF. Here the CDR3 DNA reads TGTGCCAGCAGCCGGTCGGGGACTAGCGGGGGGGTATACGAGCAGTACTTC.

Concerning this clonotype: This may be a read error, as it is one base from a much larger clone. Since the CDR3 does not end with the conserved phenylalanine or tryptophan, this likely comes from a read error. The chain is built from TRBV6-1 and TRBJ2-7; 8 bases align to TRBD1. The CDR3 covers 15 residues. V lost 4 bases, J lost 6 bases, and 11 bases stayed unmatched. The germline gives CDR1 MNHNS, CDR2 SASEGT. For the CDR3, the DNA is TGTGCCAGCAGTGGAGGACAGGGCGTCCCCCCCGAGCAGTACTTA. Encoded protein: CASSGGQGVPPEQYL.

The V gene is TRBV6-2 or TRBV6-3, the J gene TRBJ1-1, with a possible D match to TRBD1 (5 bases). Germline V gene data show CDR1 as MNHEY and CDR2 as SVGEGT. The CDR3 is 16 amino acids. The V gene lost 2 bases and the J gene lost 2 bases, with 15 bases spanning the gap. The CDR3 reads CASSYPRGGINTEAFF. The CDR3 DNA is TGTGCCAGCAGTTACCCTCGGGGGGGAATTAACACTGAAGCTTTCTTT.

In the case of this clonotype: A clone one base away is much larger, so this may be a read error. Written as DNA, the CDR3 is TGTGCCTGGGGACAGGGAGGGACCACTCAGCCCCAGCATTTT. Translation gives CAWGQGGTTQPQHF. The chain uses TRBV30 and TRBJ1-5; TRBD1 matches at 8 bases. J gave up 6 bases and V 5 bases, and 9 bases lay outside the gene matches. The CDR3 contains 14 residues. Germline CDR1 and CDR2: GTSNPN and SVGIG (reference sequence). The complete variable domain, with remaining parts taken from reference TRBV30 and TRBJ1-5, reads SQTIHQWPATLVQPVGSPLSLECTVEGTSNPNLYWYRQAAGRGLQLLFYSVGIGQISSEVPQNLSASRPQDRQFILSSKKLLLSDSGFYLCAWGQGGTTQPQHFGDGTRLSIL.

This clonotype was observed a handful of times. The chain couples TRBV5-1 to TRBJ2-7; 13 nucleotides align to TRBD2. V was clipped by 3 bases and J by 5 bases; unmatched bases: 5. Germline V gene data show CDR1 as SGHRS and CDR2 as YFSETQ. This CDR3 has 15 residues. The CDR3 spells CASSSGLAGLHEQYF. The CDR3 nucleotides read TGCGCCAGCAGCTCGGGACTAGCGGGACTCCACGAGCAGTACTTC.

V usage is TRBV9 and J usage is TRBJ2-3; 11 bases are a match to TRBD2. This CDR3 comprises 19 residues. Trimming removed 0 bases from V and 6 bases from J; junction bases left unmatched: 15. CDR1 is SGDLS and CDR2 is YYNGEE in the germline V gene. CDR3 protein: CASSVDPLGIAGGPDTQYF. CDR3 nucleotide sequence: TGTGCCAGCAGCGTAGACCCCCTCGGGATAGCGGGAGGGCCGGATACGCAGTATTTT.

Note on this clonotype: This may stem from a read error, because a much larger clone lies one nucleotide away. CDR3 sequence: CAISIRQRSDSPLHF. The CDR3 DNA sequence: TGTGCCATCAGTATCCGACAGCGATCGGATTCACCCCTCCACTTT. The gene calls are TRBV10-3 and TRBJ1-6; perhaps TRBD1 as D (5 bases). CDR1 is ENHRY, CDR2 SYGVKD, per germline. The CDR3 consists of 15 residues. Trimming removed 5 bases from V and 8 bases from J, with 16 bases in between.

This clonotype came up a few times. The J gene is TRBJ2-1, the V gene TRBV2, with 12 positions matching TRBD2. Germline assignment: CDR1 SNHLY and CDR2 FYNNEI. CDR3 size: 15 residues. J lost 2 bases, V lost 6 bases, and 2 bases had no gene match. The CDR3 here is CASSGLAGPYNEQFF. CDR3 bases: TGTGCCAGCAGCGGACTAGCGGGACCCTACAATGAGCAGTTCTTC.

The genes are TRBV5-1 and TRBJ2-1; D may match TRBD1 or TRBD2 (5 bases each). Germline V gives CDR1 SGHRS, CDR2 YFSETQ. The CDR3 extends over 14 amino acids. V shed 3 bases and J shed 3 bases, with 10 bases lying between them. The CDR3 region is CASSSGTRYNEQFF. The CDR3 DNA reads TGCGCCAGCAGCTCCGGGACCCGCTACAATGAGCAGTTCTTC. Using reference TRBV5-1 and TRBJ2-1 for the parts outside the CDR3, the full variable domain is KAGVTQTPRYLIKTRGQQVTLSCSPISGHRSVSWYQQTPGQGLQFLFEYFSETQRNKGNFPGRFSGRQFSNSRSEMNVSTLELGDSALYLCASSSGTRYNEQFFGPGTRLTVL.